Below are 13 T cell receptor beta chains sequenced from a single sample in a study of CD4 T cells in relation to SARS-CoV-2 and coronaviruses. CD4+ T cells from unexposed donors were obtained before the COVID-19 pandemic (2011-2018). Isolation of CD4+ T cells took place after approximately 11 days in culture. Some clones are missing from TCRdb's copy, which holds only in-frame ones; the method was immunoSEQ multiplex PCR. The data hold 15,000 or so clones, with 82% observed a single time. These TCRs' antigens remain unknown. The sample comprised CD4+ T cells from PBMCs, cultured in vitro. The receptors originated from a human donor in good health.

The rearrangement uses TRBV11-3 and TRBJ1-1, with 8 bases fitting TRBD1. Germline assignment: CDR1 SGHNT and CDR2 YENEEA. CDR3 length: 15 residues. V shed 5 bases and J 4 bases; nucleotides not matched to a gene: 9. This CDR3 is CASSRGQGGGTEAFF. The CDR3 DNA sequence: TGTGCCAGCAGCCGCGGACAGGGCGGCGGCACTGAAGCTTTCTTT.

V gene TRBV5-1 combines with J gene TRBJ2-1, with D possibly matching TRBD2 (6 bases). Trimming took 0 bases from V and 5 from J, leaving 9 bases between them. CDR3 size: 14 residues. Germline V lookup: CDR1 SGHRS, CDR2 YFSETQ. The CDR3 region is CASSLASEDNEQFF. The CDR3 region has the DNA TGCGCCAGCAGCTTGGCTAGCGAGGACAATGAGCAGTTCTTC.

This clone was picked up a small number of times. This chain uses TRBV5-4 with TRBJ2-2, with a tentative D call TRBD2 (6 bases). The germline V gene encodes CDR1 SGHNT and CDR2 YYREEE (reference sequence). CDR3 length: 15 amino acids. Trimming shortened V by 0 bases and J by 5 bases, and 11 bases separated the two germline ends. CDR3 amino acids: CASSLALGGTGELFF. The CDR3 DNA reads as TGTGCCAGCAGCTTGGCCCTTGGGGGGACCGGGGAGCTGTTTTTT. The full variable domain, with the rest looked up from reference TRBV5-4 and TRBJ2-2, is ETGVTQSPTHLIKTRGQQVTLRCSSQSGHNTVSWYQQALGQGPQFIFQYYREEENGRGNFPPRFSGLQFPNYSSELNVNALELDDSALYLCASSLALGGTGELFFGEGSRLTVL.

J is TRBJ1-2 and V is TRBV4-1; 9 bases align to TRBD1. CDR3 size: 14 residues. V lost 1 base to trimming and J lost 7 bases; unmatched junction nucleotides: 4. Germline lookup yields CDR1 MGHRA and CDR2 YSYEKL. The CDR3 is CASSQVQGAGGYTF. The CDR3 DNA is TGCGCCAGCAGCCAAGTACAGGGGGCAGGTGGCTACACCTTC.

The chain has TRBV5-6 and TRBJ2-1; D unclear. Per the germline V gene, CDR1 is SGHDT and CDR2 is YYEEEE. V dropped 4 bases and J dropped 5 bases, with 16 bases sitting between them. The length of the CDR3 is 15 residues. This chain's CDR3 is CASSRKEDGDNEQFF. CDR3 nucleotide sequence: TGTGCCAGCAGCCGAAAAGAGGACGGAGACAATGAGCAGTTCTTC.

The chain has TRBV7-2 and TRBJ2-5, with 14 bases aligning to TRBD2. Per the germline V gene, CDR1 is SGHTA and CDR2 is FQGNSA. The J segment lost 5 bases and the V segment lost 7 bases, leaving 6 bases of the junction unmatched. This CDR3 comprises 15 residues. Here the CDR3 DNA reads TGTGCCAGCACCCTGACTAGCGGGGGGGCTGAGACCCAGTACTTC. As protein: CASTLTSGGAETQYF. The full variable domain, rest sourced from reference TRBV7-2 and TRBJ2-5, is GAGVSQSPSNKVTEKGKDVELRCDPISGHTALYWYRQSLGQGLEFLIYFQGNSAPDKSGLPSDRFSAERTGGSVSTLTIQRTQQEDSAVYLCASTLTSGGAETQYFGPGTRLLVL.

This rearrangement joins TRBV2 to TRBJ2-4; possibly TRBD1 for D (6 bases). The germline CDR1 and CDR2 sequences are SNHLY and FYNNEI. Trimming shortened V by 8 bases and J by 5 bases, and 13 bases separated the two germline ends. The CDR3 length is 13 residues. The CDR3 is CASLDSGENIQYF. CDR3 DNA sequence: TGTGCCAGCCTGGACAGCGGAGAAAACATTCAGTACTTC. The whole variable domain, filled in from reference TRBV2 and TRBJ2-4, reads EPEVTQTPSHQVTQMGQEVILRCVPISNHLYFYWYRQILGQKVEFLVSFYNNEISEKSEIFDDQFSVERPDGSNFTLKIRSTKLEDSAMYFCASLDSGENIQYFGAGTRLSVL.

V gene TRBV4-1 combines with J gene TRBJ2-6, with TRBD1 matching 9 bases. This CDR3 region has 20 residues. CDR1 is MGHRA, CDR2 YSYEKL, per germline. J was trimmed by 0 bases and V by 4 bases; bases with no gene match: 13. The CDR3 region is CASSPGQGRGLSSGANVLTF. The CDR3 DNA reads TGCGCCAGCAGCCCCGGACAGGGGAGGGGACTAAGCTCTGGGGCCAACGTCCTGACTTTC.

The CDR3 bases are TGTGCCAGCAGCTCACCACGGCGGACAGGGGCCGAGGGTGGATACTTC. Translated, it gives CASSSPRRTGAEGGYF. The rearrangement uses TRBV6-2 or TRBV6-3 and TRBJ2-5; 9 bases map to TRBD1. Germline V gene sequence: CDR1 MNHEY, CDR2 SVGEGT. Unmatched junction bases numbered 22, after V lost 6 bases and J lost 14 bases. The CDR3 loop spans 16 amino acids.

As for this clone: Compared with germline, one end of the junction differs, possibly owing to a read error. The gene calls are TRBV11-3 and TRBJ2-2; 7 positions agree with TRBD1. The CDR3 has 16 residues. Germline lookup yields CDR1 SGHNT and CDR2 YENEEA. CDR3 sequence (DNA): TGTGCCAGCAGCTTAGAGGCGACAGGGTCCACCCGGGAGCTGTTTTTT. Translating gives CASSLEATGSTRELFF.

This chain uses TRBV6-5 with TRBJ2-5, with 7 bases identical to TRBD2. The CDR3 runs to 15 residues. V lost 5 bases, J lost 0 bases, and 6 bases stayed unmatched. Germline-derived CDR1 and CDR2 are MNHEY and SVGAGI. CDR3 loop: CASSPKGGHQETQYF. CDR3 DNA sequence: TGTGCCAGCAGTCCCAAGGGAGGGCACCAAGAGACCCAGTACTTC.

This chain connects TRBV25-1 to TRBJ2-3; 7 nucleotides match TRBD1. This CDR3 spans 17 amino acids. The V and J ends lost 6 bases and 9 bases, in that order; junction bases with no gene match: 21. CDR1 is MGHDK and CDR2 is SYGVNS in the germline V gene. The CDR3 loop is CASRYLTGQWNPNTQYF. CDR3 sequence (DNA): TGTGCCAGCAGATACCTGACGGGACAGTGGAACCCCAACACGCAGTATTTT.

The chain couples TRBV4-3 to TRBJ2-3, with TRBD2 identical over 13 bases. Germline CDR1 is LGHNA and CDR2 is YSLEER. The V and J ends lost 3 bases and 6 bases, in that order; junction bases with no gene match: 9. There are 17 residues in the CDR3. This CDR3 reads CASSHRGLAGDWDTQYF. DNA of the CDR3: TGCGCCAGCAGCCACCGTGGACTAGCGGGAGATTGGGATACGCAGTATTTT.